This TCR beta chain was captured by sequencing in a study of radiation and T cells in renal cell carcinoma. Study conclusions and caveats: From baseline, blood top tumor clonotypes peaked at 2 weeks post-radiation.

The sample's time point: blood 4 weeks post-SBRT, at nephrectomy. Noted treatment: 15 Gy SBRT to primary tumor, nephrectomy 4 weeks later. Nephrectomy followed 15 Gy stereotactic body radiation by 4 weeks. Blood was sampled at baseline, 2 weeks and 4 weeks after SBRT. This clone occurred a few times. Its matching antigen is unknown. Libraries were prepared by immunoSEQ multiplex PCR; TCRdb keeps only in-frame clonotypes and omits some of them. The sample has around 29,000 clones, approximately 84% seen once. CDR1 and CDR2 (germline): SGHDT, YYEEEE. Trimming cost V 7 bases and J 10 bases; bases outside gene matches: 13. The CDR3 has 13 amino acids.

This material consisted of blood, taken from a patient whose treatment included radiotherapy and nephrectomy. The chain uses TRBV5-6 and TRBJ1-1; the match to TRBD1 covers 7 bases. This TCR was recovered from a man aged 55-75 years with renal cell carcinoma. The CDR3 nucleotides read TGTGCCAGCGGGCCCCGACAGGGATCTTTAGCTTTCTTT. Translation: CASGPRQGSLAFF.